The clone carrying this T cell receptor beta chain was detected only a few times. The data were taken from a study of human T cells and chemical hapten exposure. Overall study: In the sensitization step, 2% DPC was placed on roughly 2 cm by roughly 2 cm of upper inner arm skin. Reading of the patch tests, which applied 0.01% DPC to the upper back, occurred at 6 days. Enrolled patients were predominantly female and had alopecia areata, totalis or universalis.

Germline lookup yields CDR1 MNHNY and CDR2 SVGAGI (reference sequence). The ends were cut back, 2 bases at V and 3 bases at J, with 4 bases in the middle. The CDR3 loop spans 12 amino acids. Stated time point: patch test 1, 2 weeks after DPC sensitization. Noted treatment: therapeutic diphenylcyclopropenone sensitization with weekly scalp DPC. TCRdb re-called the RACE reads with MiXCR, one entry per CDR3 protein. The sample has about 110,000 distinct CDR3 sequences, approximately 10% seen once. The TCR comes from a woman aged 40 to 50 with alopecia areata. Some clones in this sample may be carry-over from other donors' samples. This chain connects TRBV6-6 to TRBJ1-1; D not certain. The sample was whole blood, taken in connection with sensitization to the hapten diphenylcyclopropenone (DPC). CDR3 coding DNA: TGTGCCAGCAGTTACGGGCACACTGAAGCTTTCTTT. This sequence encodes CASSYGHTEAFF.